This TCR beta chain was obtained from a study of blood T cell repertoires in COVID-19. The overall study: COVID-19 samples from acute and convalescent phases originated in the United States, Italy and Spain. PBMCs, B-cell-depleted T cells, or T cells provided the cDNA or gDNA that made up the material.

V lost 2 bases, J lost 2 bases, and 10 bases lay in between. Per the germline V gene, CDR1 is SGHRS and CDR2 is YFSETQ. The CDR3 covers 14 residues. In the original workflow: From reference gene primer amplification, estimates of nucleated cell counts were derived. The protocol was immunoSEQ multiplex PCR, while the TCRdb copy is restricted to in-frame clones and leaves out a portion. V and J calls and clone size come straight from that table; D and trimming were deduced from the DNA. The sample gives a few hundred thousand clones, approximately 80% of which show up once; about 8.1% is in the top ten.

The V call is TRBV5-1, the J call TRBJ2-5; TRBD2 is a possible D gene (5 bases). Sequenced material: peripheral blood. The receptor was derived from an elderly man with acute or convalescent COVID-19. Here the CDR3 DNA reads TGCGCCAGCAGCTTAGGAAGAGGGCAAGAGACCCAGTACTTC. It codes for CASSLGRGQETQYF.